This TCR beta chain was found in a study of blood T cell repertoires in COVID-19 (dated by TCRdb to 2020 to 2022). About the investigation overall: Collaborator samples came from the United States, Italy and Spain and covered acute and convalescent phases of COVID-19. A freely available public database, intended as a resource for researchers studying the immune response to SARS-CoV-2, is where the repertoires were released. The prospective study material was composed of cDNA or gDNA derived from T cells, B-cell-depleted T cells, or PBMCs. The samples were drawn from the first 160 participants of the ongoing ImmuneRACE study and from some 1,300 subjects provided by 6 global collaborators. Where HLA class I and class II types were available, the types were taken from metadata supplied by the sample provider, not from assay-based typing. Sample metadata almost always included a de-identified subject ID, COVID-19 status, age in years and sex. The dataset comprised deeply sampled blood TCRbeta repertoires from subjects exposed to, actively infected with, or recovered from COVID-19.

Overall results and qualifications from the work: The amount of clinical and demographic metadata varied by source and participant and was provided uncurated.

From its cysteine to its phenylalanine, the CDR3 spans 15 amino acids. The entry retains the CDR3 DNA only, 45 bases that are in frame from base 1. V is reduced by 2 bases and J by 7 bases, leaving a spacing of 14 bases between them. CDR1 and CDR2 are read off the germline V gene as SGHTA and FQGNSA. Comments on this clone: Its antigen target is currently unknown. Nothing much larger sits one base from this clone, and base qualities are not available.

TCRbeta CDR3 regions were amplified from genomic DNA by means of the immunoSEQ Assay, a bias-controlled multiplex PCR. Regarding the original processing steps: The number of nucleated cells in each sample was estimated by amplification of reference gene primers within the assay. To quantify the absolute abundance of each unique TCRbeta CDR3 rearrangement, sequence reads were collapsed and filtered. Productive Simpson clonality was computed per sample as the square root of Simpson's diversity index over productive rearrangements. TCRdb took over this immuneACCESS table, retaining in-frame rearrangements with V and J assigned. Such tables are incomplete; in checked studies, under half of the missing clones stem from an unresolved V gene, and the remainder is unexplained. V and J calls plus clone size are reproduced from that table; the DNA served to infer D and trimming. The sample profile shows under 300,000 clones; 80% to 90% of them were found once. Around 6.3% of the sample is taken by the ten largest.

Participants in the prospective study were aged roughly 18 to 100 years, lived in under 30 United States geographic areas, and enrolled through a virtual design. In the prospective study, cohorts were assigned on the basis of participant-reported clinical history obtained from a screening survey and a study questionnaire. Exposed participants had been in contact with someone with a PCR-confirmed or clinician-diagnosed COVID-19 case within 2 weeks of study entry. In the prospective study, whole blood, serum and a nasopharyngeal or oropharyngeal swab were collected from each participant by mobile phlebotomists. Additional blood draws and questionnaires over an approximately two-month period could optionally be provided by prospective study participants. Before DNA extraction, prospective study blood samples were shipped either frozen or at room temperature.

The specimen sequenced was PBMCs or T cells enriched from blood (not recorded which). This receptor chain uses TRBV7-2 and TRBJ1-4; 6 matching bases give a weak D call of TRBD1. The source of this sequence is a woman between 50 and 59 years old who had been exposed to COVID-19. The CDR3 is CASSLRPQGLEKLFF. The nucleotide sequence reads as follows: TGTGCCAGCAGCTTACGACCACAGGGCCTTGAAAAACTGTTTTTT.